Listed here are 28 T cell receptor beta chains from one sample, sequenced in a study of graft-versus-host responses after intestinal transplantation. Assay used: immunoSEQ multiplex PCR; TCRdb lists only in-frame clones, some missing. The sample has about 110,000 clones, 87% seen once. No antigens are known for them. The sample in question was unstimulated CD4+ T cells sorted from spleen or lymph node cells, obtained before transplant. These receptors were collected from a human donor who was the organ donor for an intestinal transplant.

The chain couples TRBV19 to TRBJ1-1; D gene uncertain. CDR3 length: 16 residues. Trimming removed 1 base at V and 0 bases at J, with 12 bases between. Germline values: CDR1 LNHDA, CDR2 SQIVND (reference sequence). This CDR3 reads CASSIVISIMNTEAFF. DNA for the CDR3: TGTGCCAGTAGTATAGTTATCTCTATCATGAACACTGAAGCTTTCTTT.

The chain links TRBV18 to TRBJ2-3; a weak D match, TRBD2 (6 bases). The CDR3 length is 14 residues. Germline V lookup: CDR1 KGHSH, CDR2 LQKENI. V was shortened by 8 bases and J by 4 bases, with 16 bases between the two germline ends. CDR3 in DNA: TGTGCCAGCGAACCCGGGGGAGCCGCAGATACGCAGTATTTT. Translating gives CASEPGGAADTQYF.

A single count supports this clone. The rearrangement uses TRBV18 and TRBJ2-7; the match to TRBD1 covers 7 bases. The CDR3 loop spans 14 amino acids. CDR1 and CDR2 (germline): KGHSH, LQKENI. V was pared by 3 bases and J by 2 bases, with 4 bases of the junction left unmatched. The CDR3 is CASSPWDRAYEQYF. In nucleotides, the CDR3 is TGTGCCAGCTCACCTTGGGACAGAGCCTACGAGCAGTACTTC. The variable domain in full, with the rest retrieved from reference TRBV18 and TRBJ2-7, is NAGVMQNPRHLVRRRGQEARLRCSPMKGHSHVYWYRQLPEEGLKFMVYLQKENIIDESGMPKERFSAEFPKEGPSILRIQQVVRGDSAAYFCASSPWDRAYEQYFGPGTRLTVT.

This sequence joins TRBV2 and TRBJ1-2, with D hard to call. Germline V lookup: CDR1 SNHLY, CDR2 FYNNEI. The CDR3 is 13 amino acids. Trimming shortened V by 3 bases and J by 3 bases, and 8 bases separated the two germline ends. The DNA for the CDR3 is TGTGCCAGCAGTGACGCACAGTACTATGGCTACACCTTC. Translating it yields CASSDAQYYGYTF.

V is TRBV11-3 and J is TRBJ1-4; no reliable D call. Looked up from germline, CDR1 is SGHNT and CDR2 is YENEEA. CDR3 length: 15 amino acids. Trimming took 1 base from V and 5 from J, leaving 11 bases between them. CDR3 sequence reads: CASSLGGSPNEKLFF. The CDR3 bases are TGTGCCAGCAGCTTAGGAGGGTCCCCAAATGAAAAACTGTTTTTT.

Note on this clone: Other DNA sequences of this sample code for an identical CDR3. The rearrangement uses TRBV29-1 and TRBJ1-1; D unclear. The CDR3 is 11 residues long. V lost 4 bases, J lost 1 base, and 4 bases lay in between. In germline, CDR1 is SQVTM, CDR2 ANQGSEA. CDR3 residues: CSVARNTEAFF. In DNA form, the CDR3 reads TGCAGCGTTGCCAGGAACACTGAAGCTTTCTTT.

The J gene is TRBJ2-2, the V gene TRBV6-4; 8 positions agree with TRBD1. The CDR3 consists of 15 residues. V lost 6 bases and J lost 4; bases outside the gene matches: 7. CDR1 is MRHNA and CDR2 is SNTAGT in the germline V gene. The CDR3: CASRQGQEPTGELFF. The CDR3 DNA reads as TGTGCCAGCAGACAGGGACAGGAACCCACCGGGGAGCTGTTTTTT.

The gene calls are TRBV29-1 and TRBJ1-1; D gene ambiguous. V lost 4 bases and J lost 0, with 12 bases in between. The CDR3 totals 14 residues. Looked up from germline, CDR1 is SQVTM and CDR2 is ANQGSEA. The CDR3 nucleotides read TGCAGCGTTGTGGGTTTGGCGGTGAACACTGAAGCTTTCTTT. Translating gives CSVVGLAVNTEAFF.

V gene TRBV29-1 combines with J gene TRBJ2-1, with TRBD2 matching over 14 bases. The CDR3 is 18 residues long. Germline V gives CDR1 SQVTM, CDR2 ANQGSEA. The ends lost 0 bases at V and 10 bases at J; junction bases unmatched: 14. The CDR3 DNA reads as TGCAGCGTTGAAGATCGGAGAGCCGGGACTAGCGGGAGAAAGGAGCAGTTCTTC. It encodes CSVEDRRAGTSGRKEQFF.

This clone is a singleton in its sample. The gene calls are TRBV6-5 and TRBJ2-7; tentatively, D is TRBD2 (5 bases). This CDR3 has 13 residues. The ends were cut back, 5 bases at V and 3 bases at J, with 11 bases in the middle. Germline V lookup: CDR1 MNHEY, CDR2 SVGAGI. The chain's CDR3 is CASSAEGGYEQYF. The CDR3 DNA follows: TGTGCCAGCAGTGCCGAGGGTGGCTACGAGCAGTACTTC.

About this clone itself: This sample also contains other DNA sequences that code for the same CDR3. V usage is TRBV7-2 and J usage is TRBJ2-7, with TRBD1 matching over 9 bases. Trimming took 2 bases from V and 7 from J; bases not matched to a gene: 15. CDR3 length equals 17 residues. Germline V gives CDR1 SGHTA, CDR2 FQGNSA. CDR3: CASSLLGQGLDSSEQYF. CDR3 in DNA: TGTGCCAGCAGCTTACTGGGACAGGGCCTTGATTCGTCAGAGCAGTACTTC.

The chain recombines TRBV9 with TRBJ1-4, with a possible D match to TRBD1 (5 bases). V was trimmed by 0 bases and J by 3 bases, leaving 9 bases between them. The CDR3 runs 15 residues. Germline lookup yields CDR1 SGDLS and CDR2 YYNGEE. The chain's CDR3 is CASSVGRAPNEKLFF. CDR3 nucleotides: TGTGCCAGCAGCGTAGGCAGGGCGCCTAATGAAAAACTGTTTTTT.

The rearrangement links TRBV6-1 to TRBJ2-7, with 13 bases that match TRBD2. J was trimmed by 7 bases and V by 6 bases; bases with no gene match: 6. This CDR3 has 14 residues. The V gene's germline CDR1 is MNHNS and CDR2 SASEGT. This CDR3 reads CASRGTSGVREQYF. CDR3 nucleotides: TGTGCCAGCAGGGGGACTAGCGGGGTGAGGGAGCAGTACTTC.

V usage is TRBV6-5 and J usage is TRBJ1-2; no firm D call. Germline CDR1 and CDR2: MNHEY and SVGAGI. V lost 5 bases and J 8 bases, leaving 21 bases between the germline ends. CDR3 length: 15 residues. The CDR3 DNA is TGTGCCAGCAGTCCGACAAGGCTCCACCTAAGCGGCTACACCTTC. Residues: CASSPTRLHLSGYTF.

The V and J genes are TRBV6-6 and TRBJ1-1, with D perhaps matching TRBD1 (6 bases). Germline assignment: CDR1 MNHNY and CDR2 SVGAGI (reference sequence). V was trimmed by 2 bases and J by 7 bases, leaving 17 bases between them. The CDR3 consists of 15 residues. The DNA for the CDR3 is TGTGCCAGCAGTTACCCTCATGGACAGTTTGGTGAAGCTTTCTTT. Amino acid sequence: CASSYPHGQFGEAFF.

The chain recombines TRBV19 with TRBJ2-7, with D possibly TRBD2 on 7 matching bases. Germline V lookup: CDR1 LNHDA, CDR2 SQIVND (reference sequence). The ends were cut back, 3 bases at V and 5 bases at J, with 23 bases in the middle. The CDR3 runs to 17 residues. This CDR3 is CASSIRSAGAPENEQYF. DNA of the CDR3: TGTGCCAGTAGTATTAGATCGGCGGGGGCACCTGAGAACGAGCAGTACTTC.

The gene calls are TRBV7-9 and TRBJ1-4; maybe TRBD1 (5 bases). Germline CDR1 SEHNR, CDR2 FQNEAQ (reference sequence). The V and J ends lost 1 base and 2 bases respectively, with 17 bases between them. The CDR3 runs to 18 residues. CDR3 in DNA: TGTGCCAGCAGCTTAGATGCCGGGGCACTGCGCACTAATGAAAAACTGTTTTTT. This codes for CASSLDAGALRTNEKLFF.

V and J are TRBV7-2 and TRBJ2-7; 9 positions match TRBD2. V shed 2 bases and J 3 bases; nucleotides not matched to a gene: 2. Germline V CDR1 and CDR2: SGHTA, FQGNSA. The CDR3 sequence is 14 residues long. The CDR3 coding sequence is TGTGCCAGCAGCTTACCAGCGGGGGGCTACGAGCAGTACTTC. Protein product: CASSLPAGGYEQYF. The variable domain in full, completed from reference TRBV7-2 and TRBJ2-7, reads GAGVSQSPSNKVTEKGKDVELRCDPISGHTALYWYRQSLGQGLEFLIYFQGNSAPDKSGLPSDRFSAERTGGSVSTLTIQRTQQEDSAVYLCASSLPAGGYEQYFGPGTRLTVT.

This chain connects TRBV7-9 to TRBJ1-4, with no clear D. This CDR3 spans 16 amino acids. From germline, CDR1 is SEHNR and CDR2 FQNEAQ (reference sequence). Trimming cost V 2 bases and J 4 bases, with 14 bases left between them. This CDR3 is CASSLNRGGINEKLFF. CDR3 bases: TGTGCCAGCAGCTTAAACCGCGGAGGGATTAATGAAAAACTGTTTTTT.

This clone was detected only once. J is TRBJ2-6 and V is TRBV9; D gene ambiguous. In germline, CDR1 is SGDLS, CDR2 YYNGEE. The V and J ends lost 0 bases and 0 bases respectively, with 10 bases between them. The CDR3 totals 17 residues. The CDR3 is CASSVGRATSGANVLTF. The CDR3, as DNA: TGTGCCAGCAGCGTAGGCCGGGCCACCTCTGGGGCCAACGTCCTGACTTTC.

The chain employs TRBV11-1 and TRBJ2-2; 7 bases fit TRBD1. CDR1 SGHAT and CDR2 FQDESV come from the germline V gene (reference sequence). J was trimmed by 6 bases and V by 3 bases; bases with no gene match: 4. The CDR3 spans 14 residues. CDR3 nucleotides: TGTGCCAGCAGCTTGGAGACAGGGCCCGGGGAGCTGTTTTTT. Amino acids: CASSLETGPGELFF.

The chain recombines TRBV6-1 with TRBJ1-1; no reliable D call. The CDR3 has 12 amino acids. Germline CDR1 and CDR2: MNHNS and SASEGT. V was cut by 2 bases and J by 10 bases, with 11 bases left in between. DNA of the CDR3: TGTGCCAGCAGTGAATCGCTTGTTGGAGCTTTCTTT. Its translation is CASSESLVGAFF.

The gene calls are TRBV7-8 and TRBJ1-1; D uncertain. The CDR3 consists of 12 residues. The germline V gene has CDR1 SGHVS and CDR2 FQNEAQ. Trimming stripped 0 bases from V and 7 bases from J, with 6 bases between. This CDR3 reads CASSLAGLEAFF. The CDR3 bases are TGTGCCAGCAGCTTAGCTGGCCTTGAAGCTTTCTTT.

The V call is TRBV6-1, the J call TRBJ2-7, with 7 bases aligning to TRBD1. Germline CDR1 MNHNS, CDR2 SASEGT. Trimming cost V 6 bases and J 1 base; bases outside gene matches: 6. The CDR3 has 14 amino acids. The CDR3 loop is CASRYRDRSYEQYF. CDR3 bases: TGTGCCAGCAGATACCGGGACAGATCCTACGAGCAGTACTTC.

The chain joins TRBV10-1 to TRBJ2-2; 9 bases are a match to TRBD1. Germline CDR1 is WNHNN and CDR2 is SYGVQD (reference sequence). V trimming: 6 bases; J trimming: 5 bases; junction bases outside the gene matches: 10. CDR3 length: 16 residues. The CDR3 spells CASSEGTGSGTGELFF. The CDR3 nucleotides read TGCGCCAGCAGCGAGGGGACAGGGTCCGGGACCGGGGAGCTGTTTTTT.

The J gene is TRBJ1-1, the V gene TRBV29-1; 7 bases map to TRBD1. This CDR3 is 12 amino acids long. V was pared by 7 bases and J by 6 bases, with 8 bases of the junction left unmatched. Germline CDR1 is SQVTM and CDR2 is ANQGSEA. The CDR3 region is CSAEGADAEAFF. CDR3 in DNA: TGCAGCGCCGAGGGGGCGGATGCTGAAGCTTTCTTT.

The chain joins TRBV6-5 to TRBJ2-7, with TRBD2 as a possible D gene (5 bases). The germline CDR1 and CDR2 sequences are MNHEY and SVGAGI. The CDR3 sequence is 11 residues long. V was shortened by 5 bases and J by 6 bases, with 8 bases between the two germline ends. CDR3 amino acids: CASSPGFEQYF. The CDR3 DNA reads TGTGCCAGCAGTCCGGGGTTCGAGCAGTACTTC.

The chain carries TRBV5-4 and TRBJ1-2; 8 positions agree with TRBD1. Losses at the gene ends were 1 base for V and 7 bases for J; bases not matched to a gene: 3. The CDR3 is 13 amino acids. Germline loops: CDR1 SGHNT, CDR2 YYREEE (reference sequence). Written as DNA, the CDR3 is TGTGCCAGCAGCTTGCGCCAGGGGGCTGGCTACACCTTC. It yields the protein CASSLRQGAGYTF. The full variable domain, with the rest looked up from reference TRBV5-4 and TRBJ1-2, is ETGVTQSPTHLIKTRGQQVTLRCSSQSGHNTVSWYQQALGQGPQFIFQYYREEENGRGNFPPRFSGLQFPNYSSELNVNALELDDSALYLCASSLRQGAGYTFGSGTRLTVV.